This T cell receptor (beta chain) was sequenced for a study of CD8+ T cells in alopecia areata. A panel of CD4, CD8alpha, NKG2D, NKG2ACE and other markers served to sort pooled cutaneous lymph node cells. This clone was observed a few times. Germline and genes here are mouse. The read falls 3 residues short of the CDR3 end, and the missing part is taken from the germline J gene. In each case, RNA was isolated and then reverse transcribed into cDNA as the sequencing template. Assay used: immunoSEQ multiplex PCR; TCRdb lists only in-frame clones, some missing. This repertoire holds 290,000 or so clones, and none appear only once. Germline CDR1 reads NNHNN; CDR2 reads SYGAGS (reference sequence). The V and J ends lost 0 bases and 8 bases respectively, with 12 bases between them. This CDR3 contains 15 residues.

Sequencing was done on a sample of CD4+ T cells sorted from a lymph node. The clonotype comes from a C3H/HeJ mouse with alopecia areata. Mouse strain MHC haplotype: H2-k. V usage is TRBV13-2 and J usage is TRBJ1-6; D is ambiguous. TRBJ1-6 is filed as an ORF, its function uncertain. This CDR3 is CASGDAKSRDSPLYF. CDR3 DNA, as far as it was read: TGTGCCAGCGGTGATGCAAAATCTAGGGATTCGCCC.